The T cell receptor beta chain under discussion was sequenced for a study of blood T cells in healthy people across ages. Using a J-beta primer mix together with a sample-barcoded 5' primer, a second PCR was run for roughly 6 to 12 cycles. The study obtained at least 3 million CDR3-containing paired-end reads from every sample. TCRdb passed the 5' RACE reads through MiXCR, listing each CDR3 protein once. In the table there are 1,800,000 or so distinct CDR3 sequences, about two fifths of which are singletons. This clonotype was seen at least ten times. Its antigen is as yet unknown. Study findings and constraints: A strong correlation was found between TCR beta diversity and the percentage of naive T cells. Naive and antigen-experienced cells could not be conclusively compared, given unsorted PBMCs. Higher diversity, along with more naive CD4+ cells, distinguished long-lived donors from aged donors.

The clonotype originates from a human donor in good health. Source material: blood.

The CDR3 loop reads CASSWTGEYNEQFF. CDR3 bases: TGCGCCAGCAGCTGGACGGGGGAGTATAATGAGCAGTTCTTC. The chain employs TRBV5-1 and TRBJ2-1, with D maybe TRBD2 (6 bases). Trimming left V 3 bases short and J 7 bases short, with 14 bases between. From germline, CDR1 is SGHRS and CDR2 YFSETQ. This CDR3 region has 14 residues.